This section outlines one TCR beta chain sequence together with its context. What antigen it recognizes has not been identified. No qualities accompany the bases; no much larger clone lies one base away. The source of the sample is a study of blood T cell repertoires in COVID-19 (dated by TCRdb to 2018 to 2020). About the study as a whole: Samples from collaborators originated in the United States, Italy and Spain and spanned both the acute and convalescent phases of COVID-19. The material from the prospective study consisted of cDNA or gDNA derived from T cells, B-cell-depleted T cells, or PBMCs. A freely available public database, intended as a resource for researchers studying the immune response to SARS-CoV-2, is where the repertoires were released. Sample metadata almost always included a de-identified subject ID, COVID-19 status, age in years and sex. The dataset comprised deeply sampled blood TCRbeta repertoires from subjects exposed to, actively infected with, or recovered from COVID-19. Samples were obtained from the ongoing ImmuneRACE study (first 160 participants) and from 1,000 to 1,500 subjects provided by 6 global collaborators. HLA class I and class II types, where available, came from metadata supplied by the sample provider rather than from assay-based typing.

The full study reports these points: The amount of clinical and demographic metadata varied by source and participant and was provided uncurated.

Deletion took 4 bases off V and 5 bases off J, with a span of 7 bases between the germline ends. CDR1 and CDR2, looked up from the germline V gene, are SGHDT and YYEEEE. The CDR3 runs 12 amino acids, cysteine and phenylalanine included. Only the CDR3 DNA is retained, 36 bases long and in frame from the first base. Participants in the prospective study were enrolled through a virtual design, were aged about 18 to 90 years, and lived in 24 United States geographic areas. In the prospective study, cohorts were assigned on the basis of participant-reported clinical history obtained from a screening survey and a study questionnaire. Each participant in the prospective study had whole blood, serum and a nasopharyngeal or oropharyngeal swab collected by mobile phlebotomists. Participants in the prospective study had the option to provide additional blood draws and questionnaires over a roughly 2-month period. Prospective study blood samples were shipped either frozen or at room temperature before DNA extraction.

The immunoSEQ Assay, a bias-controlled multiplex PCR, was used to amplify TCRbeta CDR3 regions from genomic DNA. The authors' pipeline ran thus. The number of nucleated cells in each sample was estimated by amplification of reference gene primers within the assay. To quantify the absolute abundance of each unique TCRbeta CDR3 rearrangement, sequence reads were collapsed and filtered. For each sample, productive Simpson clonality was calculated by taking the square root of Simpson's diversity index across productive rearrangements. Held by TCRdb, this immuneACCESS table contains in-frame sequences only and omits some clones. Under half of the omission traces to an unresolved V gene where checked; the cause of the rest is unknown. D and trimming come from the DNA, and the V and J calls and clone size come from that table. This sample comprises 350,000 to 550,000 clones, around nine tenths of them detected only once. The ten largest clones capture over 1.5% of the sample.

This TCR was sampled from a woman aged 18-35 years with acute COVID-19. The chain links TRBV5-6 with TRBJ2-1, with the D segment identity uncertain. The sequenced sample was PBMCs or T cells enriched from blood (not recorded which). The encoded CDR3 is CASSHTDNEQFF. DNA sequence: TGTGCCAGCAGCCATACAGACAATGAGCAGTTCTTC.